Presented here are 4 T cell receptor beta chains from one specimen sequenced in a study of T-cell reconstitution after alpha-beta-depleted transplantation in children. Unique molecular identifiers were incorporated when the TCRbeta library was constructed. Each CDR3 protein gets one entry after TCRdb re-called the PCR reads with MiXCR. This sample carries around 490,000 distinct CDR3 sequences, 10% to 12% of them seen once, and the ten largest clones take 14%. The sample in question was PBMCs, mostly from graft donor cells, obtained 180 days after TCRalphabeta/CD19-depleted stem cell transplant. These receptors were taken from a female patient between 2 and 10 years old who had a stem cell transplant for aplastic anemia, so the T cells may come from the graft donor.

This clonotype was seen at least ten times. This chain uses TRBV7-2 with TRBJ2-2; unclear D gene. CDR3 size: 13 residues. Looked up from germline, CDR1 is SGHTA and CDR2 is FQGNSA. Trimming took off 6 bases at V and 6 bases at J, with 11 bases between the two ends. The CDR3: CASREIGPGELFF. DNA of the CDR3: TGTGCCAGCAGAGAGATAGGACCCGGGGAGCTGTTTTTT.

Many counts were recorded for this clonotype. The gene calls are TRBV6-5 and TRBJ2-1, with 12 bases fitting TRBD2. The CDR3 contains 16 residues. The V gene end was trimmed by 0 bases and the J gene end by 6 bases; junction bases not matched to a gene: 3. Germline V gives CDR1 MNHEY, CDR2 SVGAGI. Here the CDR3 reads CASSYSGTSGFNEQFF. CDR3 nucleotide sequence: TGTGCCAGCAGTTACTCCGGGACTAGCGGGTTCAATGAGCAGTTCTTC.

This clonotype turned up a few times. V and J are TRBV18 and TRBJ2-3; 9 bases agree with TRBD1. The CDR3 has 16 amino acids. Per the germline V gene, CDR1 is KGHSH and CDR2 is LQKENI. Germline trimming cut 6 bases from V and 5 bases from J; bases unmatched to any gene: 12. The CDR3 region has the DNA TGTGCCAGCTCGATCCCGGGGACAGGGTATGGAGATACGCAGTATTTT. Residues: CASSIPGTGYGDTQYF.

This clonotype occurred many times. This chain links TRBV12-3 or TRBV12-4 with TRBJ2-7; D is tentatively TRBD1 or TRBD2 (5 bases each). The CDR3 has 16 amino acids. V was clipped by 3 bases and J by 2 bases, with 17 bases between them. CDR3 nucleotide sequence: TGTGCCAGCAGTTTCTCCGGGACGGGAAGTACCTACGAGCAGTACTTC. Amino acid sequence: CASSFSGTGSTYEQYF.